The T cell receptor (beta chain) under discussion was sequenced for a study of blood T cell repertoires in COVID-19. V lost 6 bases and J lost 3, with 9 bases in between. Germline values: CDR1 SGHAT, CDR2 FQNNGV. This CDR3 contains 12 residues. Cohort placement rested on clinical history that participants reported themselves. Recovered status applied to Cohort 3 donors who had two consecutive negative PCRs. It also applied to those with clearance or with symptom resolution. Per the authors' pipeline: Amplification of reference gene primers provided the estimated nucleated cell counts. Clones were read by immunoSEQ multiplex PCR, and TCRdb kept only the in-frame ones, dropping some. V and J calls and clone size are given by that table; D and trimming were obtained from the DNA. The table records 250,000 to 350,000 clones, 70% to 90% of them present only once.

The rearrangement links TRBV11-2 to TRBJ2-7; TRBD1 might be the D (5 bases). This TCR came from a young woman who had recovered from COVID-19. What was sequenced was PBMCs or T cells enriched from blood (not recorded which). The CDR3 DNA reads TGTGCCAGCAGTTCCGACAGCTACGAGCAGTACTTC. Translation gives CASSSDSYEQYF.